This TCR beta chain was captured by sequencing in a study of radiotherapy plus CTLA-4 blockade in lung cancer. The method was immunoSEQ multiplex PCR; TCRdb's version includes in-frame clones alone and lacks a portion of them. Of 130,000 or so clones in the sample, around 90% were seen once. Treatment of patients with chemo-refractory metastatic non-small-cell lung cancer consisted of focal radiation plus CTLA-4 blockade with ipilimumab. On this clone: The antigen is undetermined.

Unmatched junction bases numbered 8, after V lost 5 bases and J lost 4 bases. The CDR3 has 15 residues. Germline V gene lookup returns CDR1 SGHTA and CDR2 FQGTGA. The study's findings and limits: Reportedly, early blood T cell clone dynamics best predicted response, with interferon-beta. Radiotherapy plus ipilimumab was followed by expansion in blood of tumor-derived TCR clones.

The TCR sequence derives from a human donor with non-small cell lung cancer that progressed on radiotherapy plus ipilimumab. The material was peripheral blood, obtained from a patient treated with radiotherapy plus ipilimumab. The chain has TRBV7-3 and TRBJ2-1; 7 nucleotides align to TRBD2. The CDR3 sequence is CASSVPGLPYNEQFF. In DNA, the CDR3 is TGTGCCAGCAGCGTCCCGGGACTACCATACAATGAGCAGTTCTTC.